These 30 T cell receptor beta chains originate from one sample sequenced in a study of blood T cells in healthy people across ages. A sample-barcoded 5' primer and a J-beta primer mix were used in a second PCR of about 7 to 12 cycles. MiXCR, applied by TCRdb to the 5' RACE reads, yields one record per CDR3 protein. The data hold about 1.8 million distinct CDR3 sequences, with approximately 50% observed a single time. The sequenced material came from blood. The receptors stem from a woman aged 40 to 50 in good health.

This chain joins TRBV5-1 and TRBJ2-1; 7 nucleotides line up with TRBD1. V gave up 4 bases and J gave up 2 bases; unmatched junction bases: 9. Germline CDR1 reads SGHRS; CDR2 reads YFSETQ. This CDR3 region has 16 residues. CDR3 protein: CASSVGDSIPYNEQFF. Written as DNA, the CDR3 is TGCGCCAGCAGCGTAGGGGACAGTATCCCCTACAATGAGCAGTTCTTC. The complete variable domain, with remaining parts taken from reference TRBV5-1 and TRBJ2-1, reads KAGVTQTPRYLIKTRGQQVTLSCSPISGHRSVSWYQQTPGQGLQFLFEYFSETQRNKGNFPGRFSGRQFSNSRSEMNVSTLELGDSALYLCASSVGDSIPYNEQFFGPGTRLTVL.

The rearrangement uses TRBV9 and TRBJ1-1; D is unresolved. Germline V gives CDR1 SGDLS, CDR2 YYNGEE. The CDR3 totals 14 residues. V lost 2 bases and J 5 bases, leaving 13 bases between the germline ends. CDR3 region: CASSVIEARTEAFF. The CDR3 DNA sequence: TGTGCCAGCAGCGTCATAGAGGCTAGAACTGAAGCTTTCTTT.

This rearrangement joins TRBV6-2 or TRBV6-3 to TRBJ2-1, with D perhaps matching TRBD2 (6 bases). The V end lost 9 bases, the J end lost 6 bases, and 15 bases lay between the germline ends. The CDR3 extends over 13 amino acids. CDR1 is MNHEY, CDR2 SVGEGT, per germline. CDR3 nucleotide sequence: TGTGCCAGTCGGACGGGGGTTCTCAATGAGCAGTTCTTC. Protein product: CASRTGVLNEQFF.

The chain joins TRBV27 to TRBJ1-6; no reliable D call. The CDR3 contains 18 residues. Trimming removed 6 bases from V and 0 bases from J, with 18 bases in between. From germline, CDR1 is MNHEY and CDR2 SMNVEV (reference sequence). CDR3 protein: CASSDGPGRSSYNSPLHF. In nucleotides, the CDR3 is TGTGCCAGCAGCGACGGCCCGGGTAGGAGCTCCTATAATTCACCCCTCCACTTT.

CDR3 nucleotide sequence: TGTGCCAGCCAGTTCGGGACAGGTTCATACGAGCAGTACTTC. This codes for CASQFGTGSYEQYF. The gene calls are TRBV11-2 and TRBJ2-7; 8 bases match TRBD1. V was pared by 8 bases and J by 4 bases, with 10 bases of the junction left unmatched. Germline assignment: CDR1 SGHAT and CDR2 FQNNGV. The CDR3 sequence is 14 residues long.

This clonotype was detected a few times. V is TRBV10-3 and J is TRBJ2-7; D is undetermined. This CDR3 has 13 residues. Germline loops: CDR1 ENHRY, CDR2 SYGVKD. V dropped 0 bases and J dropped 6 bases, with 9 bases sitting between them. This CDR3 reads CAISESAGSEQYF. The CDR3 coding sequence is TGTGCCATCAGTGAGTCTGCTGGAAGCGAGCAGTACTTC.

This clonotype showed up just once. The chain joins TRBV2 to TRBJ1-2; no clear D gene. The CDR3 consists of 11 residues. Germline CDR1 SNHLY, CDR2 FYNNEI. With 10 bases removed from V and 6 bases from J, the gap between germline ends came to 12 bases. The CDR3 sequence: CATRGPHGYTF. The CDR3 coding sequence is TGTGCCACCCGAGGTCCCCATGGCTACACCTTC.

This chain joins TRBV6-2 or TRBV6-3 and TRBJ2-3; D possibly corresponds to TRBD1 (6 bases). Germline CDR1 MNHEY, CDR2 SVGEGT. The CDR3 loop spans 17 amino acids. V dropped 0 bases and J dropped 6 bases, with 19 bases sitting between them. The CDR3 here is CASSYSGRGLQFDTQYF. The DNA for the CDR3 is TGTGCCAGCAGTTACTCGGGCAGGGGTCTGCAATTTGATACGCAGTATTTT.

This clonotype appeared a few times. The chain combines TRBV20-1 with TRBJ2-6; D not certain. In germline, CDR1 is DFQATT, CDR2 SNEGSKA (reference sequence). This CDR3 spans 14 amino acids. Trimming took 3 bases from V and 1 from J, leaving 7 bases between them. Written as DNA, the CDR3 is TGCAGTGCTAGTCGTCATTCTGGGGCCAACGTCCTGACTTTC. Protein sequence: CSASRHSGANVLTF.

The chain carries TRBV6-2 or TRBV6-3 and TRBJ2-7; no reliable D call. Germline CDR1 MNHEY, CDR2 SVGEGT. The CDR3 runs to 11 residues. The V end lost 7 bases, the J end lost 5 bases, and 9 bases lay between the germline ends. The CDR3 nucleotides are TGTGCCAGCATGACATTCCACGAGCAGTACTTC. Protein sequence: CASMTFHEQYF.

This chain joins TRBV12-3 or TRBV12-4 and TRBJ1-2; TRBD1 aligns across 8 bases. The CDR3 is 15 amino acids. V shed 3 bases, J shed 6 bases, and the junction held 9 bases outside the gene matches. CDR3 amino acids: CASSLPGGHGDGYTF. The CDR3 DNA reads TGTGCCAGCAGTTTGCCAGGGGGCCACGGAGATGGCTACACCTTC.

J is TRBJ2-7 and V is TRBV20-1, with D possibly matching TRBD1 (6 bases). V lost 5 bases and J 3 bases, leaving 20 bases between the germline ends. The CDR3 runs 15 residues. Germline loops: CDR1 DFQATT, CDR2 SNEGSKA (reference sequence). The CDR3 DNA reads TGCAGTGCTGATTTAACGCTCAGGGGCCACTACGAGCAGTACTTC. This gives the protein CSADLTLRGHYEQYF.

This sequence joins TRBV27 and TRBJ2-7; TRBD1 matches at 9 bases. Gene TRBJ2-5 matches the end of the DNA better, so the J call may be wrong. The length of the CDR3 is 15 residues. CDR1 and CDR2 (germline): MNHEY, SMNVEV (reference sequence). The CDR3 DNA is TGTGCCAGCAGTTTAAGGGACAGGGCTGGAGAGACCCAGTACTTC. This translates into CASSLRDRAGETQYF.

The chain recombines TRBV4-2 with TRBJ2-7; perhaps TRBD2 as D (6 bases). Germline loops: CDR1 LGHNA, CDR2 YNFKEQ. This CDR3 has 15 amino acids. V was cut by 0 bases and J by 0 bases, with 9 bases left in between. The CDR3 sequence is CASSQDQTSSYEQYF. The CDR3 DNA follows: TGTGCCAGCAGCCAAGATCAGACTAGCTCCTACGAGCAGTACTTC.

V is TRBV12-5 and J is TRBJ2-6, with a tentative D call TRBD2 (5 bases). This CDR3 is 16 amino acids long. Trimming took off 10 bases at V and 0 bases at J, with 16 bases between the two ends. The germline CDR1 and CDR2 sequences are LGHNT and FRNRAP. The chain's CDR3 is CATKWGDLSGANVLTF. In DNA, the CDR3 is TGTGCTACTAAGTGGGGAGACCTCTCTGGGGCCAACGTCCTGACTTTC.

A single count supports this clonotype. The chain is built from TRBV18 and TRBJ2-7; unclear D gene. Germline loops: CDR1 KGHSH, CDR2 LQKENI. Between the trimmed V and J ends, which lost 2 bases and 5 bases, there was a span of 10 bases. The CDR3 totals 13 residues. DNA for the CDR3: TGTGCCAGCTCACCAGGGGTCCGGGACGAGCAGTACTTC. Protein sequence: CASSPGVRDEQYF.

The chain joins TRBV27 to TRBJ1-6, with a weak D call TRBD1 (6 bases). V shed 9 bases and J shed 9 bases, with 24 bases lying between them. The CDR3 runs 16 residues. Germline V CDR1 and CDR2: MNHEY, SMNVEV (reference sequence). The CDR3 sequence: CARNRGRQINGSPLHF. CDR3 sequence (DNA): TGTGCCAGAAACCGGGGGCGGCAGATAAATGGTTCACCCCTCCACTTT.

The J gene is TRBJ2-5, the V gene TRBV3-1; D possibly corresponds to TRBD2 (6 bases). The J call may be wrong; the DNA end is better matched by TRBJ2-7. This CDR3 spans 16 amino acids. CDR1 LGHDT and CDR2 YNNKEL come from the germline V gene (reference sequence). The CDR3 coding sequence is TGTGCCAGCAGCCGCATTTCGGGACTGGGGAACTACGAGCAGTACTTC. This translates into CASSRISGLGNYEQYF.

CDR3 bases: TGTGCCAGCAGATTTAGGGGATGGACTAGCGAGTTCTTC. Translating it yields CASRFRGWTSEFF. The chain employs TRBV13 and TRBJ2-1, with 9 bases aligning to TRBD2. CDR3 length: 13 residues. V was clipped by 6 bases and J by 14 bases; unmatched bases: 11. The germline V gene encodes CDR1 PRHDT and CDR2 FYEKMQ (reference sequence). The variable domain in full, with the rest retrieved from reference TRBV13 and TRBJ2-1, is AAGVIQSPRHLIKEKRETATLKCYPIPRHDTVYWYQQGPGQDPQFLISFYEKMQSDKGSIPDRFSAQQFSDYHSELNMSSLELGDSALYFCASRFRGWTSEFFGPGTRLTVL.

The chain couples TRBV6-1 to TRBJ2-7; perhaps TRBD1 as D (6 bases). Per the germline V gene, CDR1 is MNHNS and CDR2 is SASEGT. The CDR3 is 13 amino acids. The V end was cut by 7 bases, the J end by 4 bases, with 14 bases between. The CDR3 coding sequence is TGTGCCAGCACCCTTGGACAGAGATACGAGCAGTACTTC. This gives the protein CASTLGQRYEQYF.

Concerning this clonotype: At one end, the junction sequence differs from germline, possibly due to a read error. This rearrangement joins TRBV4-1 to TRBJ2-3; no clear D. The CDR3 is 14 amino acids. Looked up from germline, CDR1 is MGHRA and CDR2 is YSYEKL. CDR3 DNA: TGCGCCAGCAGCCAAGATGGGCGCACAGATGCGCAGTATTTT. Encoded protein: CASSQDGRTDAQYF.

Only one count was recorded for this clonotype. CDR3 protein: CASSQDPGTVECEQYF. In DNA, the CDR3 is TGCGCCAGCAGCCAAGATCCTGGGACAGTCGAATGCGAGCAGTACTTC. The V call is TRBV4-1, the J call TRBJ2-7; TRBD1 matches at 7 bases. CDR3 length equals 16 residues. The V segment lost 0 bases and the J segment 6 bases; nucleotides outside the gene matches: 11. The germline V gene encodes CDR1 MGHRA and CDR2 YSYEKL.

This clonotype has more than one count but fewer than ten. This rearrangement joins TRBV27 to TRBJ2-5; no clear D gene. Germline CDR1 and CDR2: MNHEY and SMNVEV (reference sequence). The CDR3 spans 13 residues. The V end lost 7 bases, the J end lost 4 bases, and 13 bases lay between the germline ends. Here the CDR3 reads CASTHSLRETQYF. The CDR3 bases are TGTGCCAGCACTCACTCCCTCCGAGAGACCCAGTACTTC.

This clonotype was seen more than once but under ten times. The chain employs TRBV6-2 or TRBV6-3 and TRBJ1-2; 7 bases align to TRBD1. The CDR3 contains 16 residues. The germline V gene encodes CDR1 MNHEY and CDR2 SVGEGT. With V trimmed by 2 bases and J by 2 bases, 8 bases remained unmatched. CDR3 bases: TGTGCCAGCAGTTACCCCCAGGACAGGAGGAACTATGGCTACACCTTC. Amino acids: CASSYPQDRRNYGYTF.

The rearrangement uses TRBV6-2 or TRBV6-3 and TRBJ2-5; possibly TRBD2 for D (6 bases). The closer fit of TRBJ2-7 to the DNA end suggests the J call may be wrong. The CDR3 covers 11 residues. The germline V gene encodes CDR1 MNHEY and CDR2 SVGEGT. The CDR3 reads CAAGMSYEQYF. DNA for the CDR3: TGTGCGGCGGGGATGTCCTACGAGCAGTACTTC.

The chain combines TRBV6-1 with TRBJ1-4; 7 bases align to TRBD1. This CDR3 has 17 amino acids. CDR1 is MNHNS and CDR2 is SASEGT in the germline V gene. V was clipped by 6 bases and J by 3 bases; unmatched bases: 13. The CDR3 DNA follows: TGTGCCAGCAGGACCCGCGGATTGGGGACAGCTAATGAAAAACTGTTTTTT. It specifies CASRTRGLGTANEKLFF.

The CDR3 DNA sequence: TGTGCCAGCAGTTTAGATCCTCTTTCAGATACGCAGTATTTT. It yields the protein CASSLDPLSDTQYF. The V gene is TRBV28, the J gene TRBJ2-3, with D unresolved. The ends were cut back, 2 bases at V and 4 bases at J, with 10 bases in the middle. CDR3 length: 14 amino acids. Germline V CDR1 and CDR2: MDHEN, SYDVKM.

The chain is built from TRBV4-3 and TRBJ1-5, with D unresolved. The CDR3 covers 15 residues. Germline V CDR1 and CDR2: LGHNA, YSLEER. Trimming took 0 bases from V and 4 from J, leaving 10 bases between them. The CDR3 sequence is CASSQEATLNQPQHF. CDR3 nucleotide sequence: TGCGCCAGCAGCCAAGAGGCGACCCTGAATCAGCCCCAGCATTTT.

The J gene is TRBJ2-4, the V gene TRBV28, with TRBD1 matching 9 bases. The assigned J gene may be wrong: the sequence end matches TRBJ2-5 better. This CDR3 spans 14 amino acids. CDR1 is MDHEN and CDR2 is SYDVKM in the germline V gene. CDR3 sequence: CASRRWDRAETQYF. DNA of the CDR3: TGTGCCAGCAGGCGGTGGGACAGGGCGGAGACCCAGTACTTC.

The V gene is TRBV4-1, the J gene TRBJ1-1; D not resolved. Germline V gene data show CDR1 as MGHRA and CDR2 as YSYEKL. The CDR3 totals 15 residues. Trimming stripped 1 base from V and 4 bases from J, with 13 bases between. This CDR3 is CASSQGAGRGTEAFF. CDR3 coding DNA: TGCGCCAGCAGCCAAGGAGCGGGTCGGGGCACTGAAGCTTTCTTT.